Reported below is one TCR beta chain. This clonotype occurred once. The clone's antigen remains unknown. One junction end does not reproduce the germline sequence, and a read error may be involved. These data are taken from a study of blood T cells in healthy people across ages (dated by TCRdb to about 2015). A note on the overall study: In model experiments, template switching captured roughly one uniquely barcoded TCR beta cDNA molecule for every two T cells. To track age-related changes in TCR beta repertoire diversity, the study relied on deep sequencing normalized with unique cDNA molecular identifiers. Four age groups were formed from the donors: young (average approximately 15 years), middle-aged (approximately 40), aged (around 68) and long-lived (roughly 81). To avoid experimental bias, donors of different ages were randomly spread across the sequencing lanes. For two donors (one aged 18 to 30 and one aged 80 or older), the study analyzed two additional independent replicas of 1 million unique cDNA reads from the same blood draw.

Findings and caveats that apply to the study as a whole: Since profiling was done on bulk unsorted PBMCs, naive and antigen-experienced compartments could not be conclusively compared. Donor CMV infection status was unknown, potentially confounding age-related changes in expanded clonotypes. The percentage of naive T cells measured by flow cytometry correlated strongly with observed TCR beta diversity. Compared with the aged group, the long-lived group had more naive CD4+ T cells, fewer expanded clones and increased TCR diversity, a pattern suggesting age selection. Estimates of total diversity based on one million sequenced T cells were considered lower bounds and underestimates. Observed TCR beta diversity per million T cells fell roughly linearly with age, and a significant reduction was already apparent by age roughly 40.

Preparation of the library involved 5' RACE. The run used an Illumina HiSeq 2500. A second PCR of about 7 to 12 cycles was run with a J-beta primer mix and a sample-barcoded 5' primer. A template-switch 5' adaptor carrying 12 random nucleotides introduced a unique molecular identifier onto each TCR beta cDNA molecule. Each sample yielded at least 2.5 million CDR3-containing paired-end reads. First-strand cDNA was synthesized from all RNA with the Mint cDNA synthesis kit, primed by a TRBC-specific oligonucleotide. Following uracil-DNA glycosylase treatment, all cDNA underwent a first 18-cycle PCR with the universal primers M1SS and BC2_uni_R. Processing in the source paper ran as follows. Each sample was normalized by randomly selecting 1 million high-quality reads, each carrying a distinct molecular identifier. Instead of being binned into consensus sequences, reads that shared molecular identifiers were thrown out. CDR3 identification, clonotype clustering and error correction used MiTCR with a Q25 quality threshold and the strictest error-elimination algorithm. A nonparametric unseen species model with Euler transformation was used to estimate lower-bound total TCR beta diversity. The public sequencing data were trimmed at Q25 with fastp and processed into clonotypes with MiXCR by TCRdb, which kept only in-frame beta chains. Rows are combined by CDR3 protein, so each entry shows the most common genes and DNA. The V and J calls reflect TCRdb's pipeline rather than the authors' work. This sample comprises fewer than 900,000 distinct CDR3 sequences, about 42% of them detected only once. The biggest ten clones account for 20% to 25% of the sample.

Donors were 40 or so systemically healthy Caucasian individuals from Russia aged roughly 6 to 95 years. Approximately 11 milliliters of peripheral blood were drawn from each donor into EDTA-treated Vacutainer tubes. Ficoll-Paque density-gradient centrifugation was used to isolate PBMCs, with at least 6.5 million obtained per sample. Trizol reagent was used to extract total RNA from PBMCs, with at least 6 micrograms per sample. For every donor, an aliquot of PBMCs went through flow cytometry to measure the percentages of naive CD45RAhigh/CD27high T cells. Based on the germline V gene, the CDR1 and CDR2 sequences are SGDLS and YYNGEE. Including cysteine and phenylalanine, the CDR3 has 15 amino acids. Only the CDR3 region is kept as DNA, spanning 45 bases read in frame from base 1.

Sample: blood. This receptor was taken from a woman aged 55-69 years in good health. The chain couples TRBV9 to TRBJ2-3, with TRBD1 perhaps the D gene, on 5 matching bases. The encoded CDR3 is CASGVVGERTDTQYF. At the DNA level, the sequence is TGTGCCAGCGGCGTAGTAGGGGAACGCACAGATACGCAGTATTTT.